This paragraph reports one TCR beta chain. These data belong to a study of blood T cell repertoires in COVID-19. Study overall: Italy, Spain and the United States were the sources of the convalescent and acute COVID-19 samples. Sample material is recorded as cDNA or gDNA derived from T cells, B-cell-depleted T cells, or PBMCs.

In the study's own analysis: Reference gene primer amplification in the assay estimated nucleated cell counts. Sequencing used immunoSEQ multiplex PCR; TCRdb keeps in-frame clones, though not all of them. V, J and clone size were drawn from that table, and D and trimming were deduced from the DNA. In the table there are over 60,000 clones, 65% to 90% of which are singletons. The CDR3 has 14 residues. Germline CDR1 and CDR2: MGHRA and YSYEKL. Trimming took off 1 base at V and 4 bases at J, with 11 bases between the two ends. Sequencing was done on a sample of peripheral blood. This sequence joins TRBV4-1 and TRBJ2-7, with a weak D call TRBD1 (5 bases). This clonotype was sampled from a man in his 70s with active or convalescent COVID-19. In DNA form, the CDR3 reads TGCGCCAGCAGCCAAGTAGGGGCGGCTTACGAGCAGTACTTC. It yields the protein CASSQVGAAYEQYF.